This entry lists 5 T cell receptor beta chains sequenced from one sample in a study of blood T cell repertoires in COVID-19. Sequencing used immunoSEQ multiplex PCR; TCRdb keeps in-frame clones, though not all of them. This table has approximately 350,000 clones, under 95% appearing once. The sample was peripheral blood. The receptors stem from a woman aged 18-29 years who had recovered from COVID-19.

This clone was picked up one time. The chain links TRBV27 to TRBJ2-3; TRBD2 aligns across 9 bases. Trimming cost V 4 bases and J 1 base; bases outside gene matches: 18. The CDR3 runs 20 residues. CDR1 and CDR2 from the germline V gene are MNHEY and SMNVEV (reference sequence). CDR3 amino acids: CASSSTGLAGPRVGTDTQYF. In DNA, the CDR3 is TGTGCCAGCAGTTCGACTGGGCTAGCGGGGCCCAGGGTGGGCACAGATACGCAGTATTTT.

This rearrangement joins TRBV27 to TRBJ2-7, with 8 bases identical to TRBD1. CDR1 MNHEY and CDR2 SMNVEV come from the germline V gene (reference sequence). The CDR3 runs to 16 residues. V was pared by 10 bases and J by 4 bases, with 18 bases of the junction left unmatched. The CDR3 DNA is TGTGCCACGGTAGTTCTGGACAGGGCCTCCTTATACGAGCAGTACGTC. Translation gives CATVVLDRASLYEQYV.

The J gene is TRBJ2-1, the V gene TRBV9, with 7 nucleotides matching TRBD2. V lost 4 bases to trimming and J lost 10 bases; unmatched junction nucleotides: 8. Germline CDR1 SGDLS, CDR2 YYNGEE. The CDR3 totals 13 residues. The CDR3 region has the DNA TGTGCCAGCAGCCCTAGACTAGCCTGGGAGCAGTTCTTC. Translating gives CASSPRLAWEQFF.

The V call is TRBV10-3, the J call TRBJ2-1; 13 bases are a match to TRBD2. V shed 2 bases and J 0 bases; nucleotides not matched to a gene: 16. This CDR3 has 22 residues. Per the germline V gene, CDR1 is ENHRY and CDR2 is SYGVKD. The CDR3 DNA follows: TGTGCCATCAGTGAGGAAAAAATCGGACTAGCGGGAGCCCCGGACTCCTACAATGAGCAGTTCTTC. Translation: CAISEEKIGLAGAPDSYNEQFF.

The count of this clone is one. The V call is TRBV30, the J call TRBJ2-1, with a tentative D call TRBD2 (5 bases). Trimming took off 0 bases at V and 15 bases at J, with 12 bases between the two ends. CDR1 and CDR2 (germline): GTSNPN, SVGIG (reference sequence). The CDR3 loop spans 11 amino acids. In DNA, the CDR3 is TGTGCCTGGAGTGTACTAGGGATTACGTTCTTC. Translating it yields CAWSVLGITFF.